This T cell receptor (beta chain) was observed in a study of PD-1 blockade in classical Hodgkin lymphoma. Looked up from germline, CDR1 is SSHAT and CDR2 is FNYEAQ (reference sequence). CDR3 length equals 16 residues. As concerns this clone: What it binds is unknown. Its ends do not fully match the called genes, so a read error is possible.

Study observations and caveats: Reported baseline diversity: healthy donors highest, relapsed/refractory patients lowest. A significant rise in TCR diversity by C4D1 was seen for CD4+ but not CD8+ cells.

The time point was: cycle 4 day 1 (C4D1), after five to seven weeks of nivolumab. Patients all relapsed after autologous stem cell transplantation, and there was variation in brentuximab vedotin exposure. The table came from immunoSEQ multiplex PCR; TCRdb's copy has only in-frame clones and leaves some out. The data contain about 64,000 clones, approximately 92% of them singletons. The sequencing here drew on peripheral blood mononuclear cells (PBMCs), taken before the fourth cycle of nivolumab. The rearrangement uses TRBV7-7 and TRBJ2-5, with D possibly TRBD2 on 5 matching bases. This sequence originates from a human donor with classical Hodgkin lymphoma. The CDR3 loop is CASSLALGSPRETQYF. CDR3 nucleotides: TGTGCTAGCAGCTTAGCGCTGGGATCCCCGAGGGAGACCCAGTACTTC.